This TCR beta chain originates from a study of beta chain features in type 1 diabetes. Study-wide points: All four CD4+ subsets from Type 1 diabetes patients carried moderately but significantly shorter TCRB CDR3s. It was possible that PCR favored shorter templates, equally so in patients and controls.

Turning to this clone: Its antigen is unknown.

Every isolated RNA sample was fully reverse transcribed, so sequencing captured expressed TCRB transcripts. Reads from naive, central memory and regulatory T cell samples averaged approximately 3.7 million. TCRdb keeps only in-frame clones here, not all; method: immunoSEQ multiplex PCR. This sample has about 340,000 clones, with roughly 12% found just once. This TCR came from a woman between 18 and 29 years old with type 1 diabetes. Sequenced material: naive CD4+ T cells from blood.

CDR3 sequence (DNA): TGTGCCAGCAGTGAAACTGCTAACACTGAAGCTTTCTTT. Protein sequence: CASSETANTEAFF. The V call is TRBV6-5, the J call TRBJ1-1; no firm D call. V gave up 5 bases and J gave up 2 bases, with 9 bases separating them. Germline V gene data show CDR1 as MNHEY and CDR2 as SVGAGI. The CDR3 sequence is 13 residues long.